The entry below gives a single T cell receptor (beta chain) sequence along with its context. Antigen: not known. This entry is derived from a study of OX40 agonist ivuxolimab in advanced cancers. Study findings and constraints: Clonal expansion was among the lowest in partial responders at 0.1-3.0 mg/kg, especially CD8+.

The CDR3 runs to 15 residues. Germline V gene lookup returns CDR1 LNHNV and CDR2 YYDKDF (reference sequence). V shed 1 base and J 1 base; nucleotides not matched to a gene: 1. The method was immunoSEQ multiplex PCR; TCRdb's version includes in-frame clones alone and lacks a portion of them. Seen here are 60,000 to 65,000 clones, more than 85% observed once, and the top ten hold almost 0.45%. The sample consisted of CD4+ or CD8+ T cells sorted from blood, taken in a trial of the OX40 agonist ivuxolimab. The clonotype originates from an adult with an advanced solid tumor such as melanoma, head and neck, liver or kidney cancer. The rearrangement joins TRBV15 to TRBJ2-1, with TRBD1 matching over 7 bases. The CDR3 loop is CATSRGQGSYNEQFF. In nucleotides, the CDR3 is TGTGCCACCAGCAGAGGACAGGGTTCCTACAATGAGCAGTTCTTC.